This TCR beta chain was profiled in a study of post-analysis software for immune sequencing data. Looking at the study overall: The study covered relapsing-remitting, secondary progressive and progressive-relapsing courses of multiple sclerosis.

Trimming took 3 bases from V and 1 from J, leaving 19 bases between them. From germline, CDR1 is MRHNA and CDR2 SNTAGT. The CDR3 has 18 residues. Regarding this clonotype: The antigen is unknown.

Unique molecular identifiers were carried by the TCR beta cDNA libraries. TCRdb passed the PCR reads through MiXCR, listing each CDR3 protein once. This table has fewer than 550,000 distinct CDR3 sequences, 34% appearing once. Findings and limits, study-wide: In patients, roughly 5 TRBV segments were more frequent than in controls, with TRBV5-6, TRBV5-1 and TRBV20-1 among them. Samples from one preparation batch, clustered by F measure, grouped strongly together. Controls significantly exceeded multiple sclerosis patients in normalized Chao1 diversity.

The chain is built from TRBV6-4 and TRBJ2-4; unclear D gene. This TCR was recovered from a girl aged 2-17 years with multiple sclerosis. Sequenced input: blood. CDR3 nucleotides: TGTGCCAGCAGTGAGGAATTGGAGTCGTCGGTTGCCAAAAACATTCAGTACTTC. This translates into CASSEELESSVAKNIQYF.